Each of the 28 T cell receptor beta chains below was sequenced from the same sample in a study of Ad26.COV2.S vaccination and SARS-CoV-2 variants. The treatment here: around 19 received Ad26.COV2.S at low or high dose, single or two shots; about 5 received placebo; per-sample allocation not given. Collection of the samples took place on day 63 after the first injection of vaccine or placebo. Here immunoSEQ multiplex PCR was the method, and the copy in TCRdb shows in-frame clones only, minus some. This sample yields about 320,000 clones, of which around four fifths are seen a single time; about 2.1% belongs to the top ten. The material was peripheral blood, obtained in a trial of Ad26.COV2.S vaccine versus placebo. These TCRs come from a person between 18 and 65 years old who received the Ad26.COV2.S COVID-19 vaccine or a placebo.

The chain has TRBV2 and TRBJ2-5, with 7 positions matching TRBD2. V lost 8 bases to trimming and J lost 2 bases; unmatched junction nucleotides: 8. The CDR3 totals 14 residues. Germline V gives CDR1 SNHLY, CDR2 FYNNEI. The DNA of the CDR3 is TGTGCCAGCCCCGGACTAGGGGTTCAAGAGACCCAGTACTTC. Translation gives CASPGLGVQETQYF.

The sample holds many counts of this clone. This rearrangement joins TRBV27 to TRBJ2-7; D gene unclear. The CDR3 extends over 14 amino acids. Germline V gene sequence: CDR1 MNHEY, CDR2 SMNVEV (reference sequence). Trimming shortened V by 2 bases and J by 2 bases, and 10 bases separated the two germline ends. The chain's CDR3 is CASSLIGPTYEQYF. CDR3 coding DNA: TGTGCCAGCAGTTTAATCGGACCAACCTACGAGCAGTACTTC.

This clone was detected a few times. V and J are TRBV7-9 and TRBJ2-7, with D perhaps matching TRBD2 (5 bases). V lost 5 bases, J lost 1 base, and 21 bases lay in between. The V gene's germline CDR1 is SEHNR and CDR2 FQNEAQ (reference sequence). This CDR3 comprises 17 residues. CDR3 residues: CASSPPGLGPESYEQYF. CDR3 in DNA: TGTGCCAGCAGCCCGCCGGGATTAGGGCCCGAATCCTACGAGCAGTACTTC.

The chain links TRBV3-1 (or the pseudogene TRBV3-2) to TRBJ2-6; either TRBD1 or TRBD2 may supply D (5 bases each). The V gene lost 3 bases and the J gene lost 0 bases, with 9 bases spanning the gap. The CDR3 extends over 16 amino acids. Germline CDR1 reads LGHDT; CDR2 reads YNNKEL (reference sequence). CDR3 amino acids: CASSQGRTSGANVLTF. As DNA, the CDR3 is TGTGCCAGCAGCCAGGGACGTACCTCTGGGGCCAACGTCCTGACTTTC.

V gene TRBV5-1 combines with J gene TRBJ2-2, with 7 bases matching TRBD1. The CDR3 loop spans 15 amino acids. Unmatched junction bases numbered 5, after V lost 0 bases and J lost 6 bases. From germline, CDR1 is SGHRS and CDR2 YFSETQ. Here the CDR3 reads CASSLGVQGSGELFF. CDR3 DNA: TGCGCCAGCAGCTTGGGAGTACAGGGGTCCGGGGAGCTGTTTTTT.

The CDR3 spells CASSLTTAGASTDTQYF. The CDR3, as DNA: TGCGCCAGCAGCTTGACTACAGCGGGCGCTAGCACAGATACGCAGTATTTT. The chain employs TRBV5-1 and TRBJ2-3; D may be TRBD2 (6 bases). The V gene lost 1 base and the J gene lost 0 bases, with 15 bases spanning the gap. Germline CDR1 and CDR2: SGHRS and YFSETQ. The CDR3 length is 17 residues.

This chain joins TRBV2 and TRBJ2-2, with TRBD1 identical over 10 bases. CDR1 is SNHLY, CDR2 FYNNEI, per germline. The CDR3 contains 14 residues. The ends lost 8 bases at V and 2 bases at J; junction bases unmatched: 2. The CDR3 sequence is CASGDRGNTGELFF. The CDR3 bases are TGTGCCAGCGGGGACAGGGGTAACACCGGGGAGCTGTTTTTT.

The chain recombines TRBV5-1 with TRBJ2-7; unclear D gene. Germline assignment: CDR1 SGHRS and CDR2 YFSETQ. The V end was cut by 4 bases, the J end by 5 bases, with 22 bases between. CDR3 length: 16 amino acids. The CDR3 spells CASSEADGRFFDEQYF. For the CDR3, the DNA is TGCGCCAGCAGCGAGGCGGACGGACGCTTCTTTGACGAGCAGTACTTC. The full variable domain, in which reference TRBV5-1 and TRBJ2-7 provide the parts outside the CDR3, is KAGVTQTPRYLIKTRGQQVTLSCSPISGHRSVSWYQQTPGQGLQFLFEYFSETQRNKGNFPGRFSGRQFSNSRSEMNVSTLELGDSALYLCASSEADGRFFDEQYFGPGTRLTVT.

The rearrangement joins TRBV19 to TRBJ2-3; tentative D call: TRBD1 (5 bases). Between the trimmed V and J ends, which lost 4 bases and 3 bases, there was a span of 11 bases. Per the germline V gene, CDR1 is LNHDA and CDR2 is SQIVND (reference sequence). This CDR3 is 14 amino acids long. This CDR3 is CASSTQGITDTQYF. The CDR3 DNA sequence: TGTGCCAGTAGTACCCAGGGTATTACAGATACGCAGTATTTT.

This clone was counted a few times. The gene calls are TRBV18 and TRBJ2-7; tentatively, D is TRBD2 (6 bases). Germline lookup yields CDR1 KGHSH and CDR2 LQKENI. CDR3 length: 16 residues. Between the trimmed V and J ends, which lost 0 bases and 3 bases, there was a span of 15 bases. CDR3 loop: CASSPPGGGVHYEQYF. DNA for the CDR3: TGTGCCAGCTCACCACCGGGCGGAGGGGTTCACTACGAGCAGTACTTC.

The chain couples TRBV7-2 to TRBJ2-1, with TRBD2 matching 7 bases. J gave up 5 bases and V 5 bases, and 9 bases lay outside the gene matches. Germline V CDR1 and CDR2: SGHTA, FQGNSA. The CDR3 extends over 15 amino acids. CDR3 in DNA: TGTGCCAGCAGCGCAGCGGGGAGACGGGACAATGAGCAGTTCTTC. It codes for CASSAAGRRDNEQFF.

The rearrangement uses TRBV5-1 and TRBJ1-1; perhaps TRBD1 as D (6 bases). Germline CDR1 SGHRS, CDR2 YFSETQ. This CDR3 spans 14 amino acids. V lost 4 bases, J lost 5 bases, and 15 bases lay in between. The DNA of the CDR3 is TGCGCCAGCAGCGCCAGAGGGGGGCGAACTGAAGCTTTCTTT. It yields the protein CASSARGGRTEAFF.

The J gene is TRBJ1-1, the V gene TRBV9; TRBD1 might be the D (5 bases). The CDR3 consists of 16 residues. From germline, CDR1 is SGDLS and CDR2 YYNGEE. Trimming shortened V by 3 bases and J by 3 bases, and 18 bases separated the two germline ends. The CDR3 sequence: CASSARDGPLDTEAFF. CDR3 bases: TGTGCCAGCAGCGCCCGGGACGGACCATTGGACACTGAAGCTTTCTTT. The entire variable domain, with the rest obtained from reference TRBV9 and TRBJ1-1, is as follows: DSGVTQTPKHLITATGQRVTLRCSPRSGDLSVYWYQQSLDQGLQFLIQYYNGEERAKGNILERFSAQQFPDLHSELNLSSLELGDSALYFCASSARDGPLDTEAFFGQGTRLTVV.

The chain uses TRBV18 and TRBJ1-5, with TRBD1 matching 9 bases. Germline CDR1 is KGHSH and CDR2 is LQKENI. This CDR3 is 18 amino acids long. V lost 6 bases, J lost 0 bases, and 12 bases stayed unmatched. The CDR3, as DNA: TGTGCCAGCTCGCCCGGGACAGGGACCCCAAATAGCAATCAGCCCCAGCATTTT. It yields the protein CASSPGTGTPNSNQPQHF.

This chain connects TRBV7-8 to TRBJ1-1; possible D gene TRBD1, 6 bases. The germline V and J ends were trimmed by 6 bases and 2 bases, with 13 bases remaining between them. Germline V gene sequence: CDR1 SGHVS, CDR2 FQNEAQ. This CDR3 region has 14 residues. Written as DNA, the CDR3 is TGTGCCAGCAGACAAATACAGGGTAACACTGAAGCTTTCTTT. Amino acids: CASRQIQGNTEAFF.

This rearrangement joins TRBV19 to TRBJ2-5, with D perhaps TRBD1 (5 bases). The CDR3 consists of 13 residues. Germline lookup yields CDR1 LNHDA and CDR2 SQIVND (reference sequence). Trimming cost V 5 bases and J 5 bases, with 12 bases left between them. As DNA, the CDR3 is TGTGCCAGTAGTTCCTCAGGGTACGAGACCCAGTACTTC. Amino acid sequence: CASSSSGYETQYF. The full variable domain, in which reference TRBV19 and TRBJ2-5 provide the parts outside the CDR3, is DGGITQSPKYLFRKEGQNVTLSCEQNLNHDAMYWYRQDPGQGLRLIYYSQIVNDFQKGDIAEGYSVSREKKESFPLTVTSAQKNPTAFYLCASSSSGYETQYFGPGTRLLVL.

The chain couples TRBV10-3 to TRBJ2-3; D remains unclear. Per germline, CDR1 ENHRY and CDR2 SYGVKD. V was cut by 7 bases and J by 0 bases, with 8 bases left in between. CDR3 length equals 13 residues. CDR3 residues: CAITERSTDTQYF. The CDR3 region has the DNA TGTGCCATCACCGAAAGGAGCACAGATACGCAGTATTTT.

This chain links TRBV19 with TRBJ2-2; no firm D call. CDR1 is LNHDA, CDR2 SQIVND, per germline (reference sequence). Trimming took off 5 bases at V and 3 bases at J, with 16 bases between the two ends. The CDR3 covers 16 residues. CDR3 protein: CASSVGFTADTGELFF. In DNA form, the CDR3 reads TGTGCCAGTAGTGTGGGATTTACGGCGGACACCGGGGAGCTGTTTTTT.

This chain connects TRBV29-1 to TRBJ2-1; possibly TRBD2 for D (6 bases). V was pared by 3 bases and J by 6 bases, with 15 bases between. In germline, CDR1 is SQVTM, CDR2 ANQGSEA. This CDR3 contains 14 residues. The CDR3 nucleotides are TGCAGCGTTGAGATAGCAAGGGGAGGCAATGAGCAGTTCTTC. This sequence encodes CSVEIARGGNEQFF.

This chain links TRBV24-1 with TRBJ1-1, with D possibly TRBD1 on 5 matching bases. Trimming removed 4 bases at V and 0 bases at J, with 17 bases between. This CDR3 contains 17 residues. CDR1 is KGHDR, CDR2 SFDVKD, per germline. The CDR3 here is CATSEPGTAGVNTEAFF. CDR3 bases: TGTGCCACCAGTGAACCAGGGACGGCAGGAGTGAACACTGAAGCTTTCTTT.

CDR3 in DNA: TGTGCCAGCAGTTTCGGCGGGGGGGGATACGAGCAGTACTTC. This codes for CASSFGGGGYEQYF. The rearrangement uses TRBV2 and TRBJ2-7; 9 bases line up with TRBD2. Trimming removed 5 bases from V and 4 bases from J; junction bases left unmatched: 6. This CDR3 is built from 14 residues. Germline lookup yields CDR1 SNHLY and CDR2 FYNNEI.

CDR3 sequence reads: CASSFHGNTEAFF. The CDR3 region has the DNA TGTGCCAGCAGTTTCCATGGGAACACTGAAGCTTTCTTT. The V and J genes are TRBV27 and TRBJ1-1; D is undetermined. Trimming left V 3 bases short and J 1 base short, with 6 bases between. CDR1 MNHEY and CDR2 SMNVEV come from the germline V gene (reference sequence). The CDR3 spans 13 residues.

V gene TRBV4-1 combines with J gene TRBJ2-2; a weak D match, TRBD1 (5 bases). The ends were cut back, 2 bases at V and 3 bases at J, with 16 bases in the middle. This CDR3 has 17 amino acids. Germline-derived CDR1 and CDR2 are MGHRA and YSYEKL. Here the CDR3 DNA reads TGCGCCAGCAGCCAAACTTACCTCCAGGGCTACACCGGGGAGCTGTTTTTT. Translated, it gives CASSQTYLQGYTGELFF.

As DNA, the CDR3 is TGTGCCAGCAGCTTAGATGGGCAGTACACCGGGGAGCTGTTTTTT. It encodes CASSLDGQYTGELFF. The rearrangement uses TRBV11-3 and TRBJ2-2; the D is unclear. The germline V gene has CDR1 SGHNT and CDR2 YENEEA. The CDR3 consists of 15 residues. The ends were cut back, 0 bases at V and 3 bases at J, with 8 bases in the middle.

The table lists this clone with a few counts. This chain joins TRBV7-9 and TRBJ2-7, with D unresolved. V dropped 5 bases and J dropped 2 bases, with 19 bases sitting between them. The CDR3 contains 16 residues. From germline, CDR1 is SEHNR and CDR2 FQNEAQ (reference sequence). CDR3 protein: CASSDTGLAKTYEQYF. Here the CDR3 DNA reads TGTGCCAGCAGCGACACCGGGCTCGCTAAAACCTACGAGCAGTACTTC.

This rearrangement joins TRBV6-5 to TRBJ1-2; D unclear. This CDR3 has 14 amino acids. V lost 0 bases to trimming and J lost 4 bases, with 9 bases between them. Germline V lookup: CDR1 MNHEY, CDR2 SVGAGI. The CDR3 bases are TGTGCCAGCAGTTACTCGGCATATTTCTATGGCTACACCTTC. Amino acid sequence: CASSYSAYFYGYTF.

The rearrangement links TRBV5-1 to TRBJ1-2; 10 bases align to TRBD1. The ends lost 0 bases at V and 7 bases at J; junction bases unmatched: 3. The CDR3 covers 14 residues. Germline V gives CDR1 SGHRS, CDR2 YFSETQ. CDR3 region: CASSLEGTGVGYTF. The CDR3 DNA reads TGCGCCAGCAGCTTGGAGGGGACAGGGGTTGGCTACACCTTC.

The CDR3 coding sequence is TGTGCCAGCAGCGCTGGGGACGGAGGATATGAAGCTTTCTTT. Amino acid sequence: CASSAGDGGYEAFF. This chain connects TRBV9 to TRBJ1-1, with D possibly TRBD1 on 5 matching bases. Trimming removed 3 bases from V and 7 bases from J, with 16 bases in between. The CDR3 has 14 amino acids. CDR1 and CDR2 (germline): SGDLS, YYNGEE.